A selection of T cell receptor beta chains follows, all from one sample in a study of blood T cell repertoires in COVID-19. Repertoires were generated with immunoSEQ multiplex PCR, while TCRdb's copy carries only in-frame clones and drops some. The repertoire has just over 250,000 clones, 75% to 95% of them found once; the top ten carry approximately 2.5%. Sample: peripheral blood. The receptors originated from a person aged 18 to 35 with COVID-19, enrolled during active disease. CDR3s include the opening cysteine and the closing phenylalanine or tryptophan. D genes are given only for firm matches. Where a row states a size, it is once, few, many or the class of an expanded clone; other rows omit it.

abundance	v_gene	j_gene	d_gene	CDR3nt	CDR3aa
.	TRBV3-1/TRBV3-2	TRBJ2-2	TRBD2	TGTGCCAGCAGCCAAGAATTAGCGGGAGGGGGGCGCACCGGGGAGCTGTTTTTT	CASSQELAGGGRTGELFF
.	TRBV11-2	TRBJ2-5	.	TGTGCCAGCAGCCCACCAGGGGCGCGAGAGACCCAGTACTTC	CASSPPGARETQYF
.	TRBV5-1	TRBJ1-3	.	TGCGCCAGCAGCCTGACCGGGACTCCCTCTGGAAACACCATATATTTT	CASSLTGTPSGNTIYF
.	TRBV7-6	TRBJ2-1	TRBD1	TGTGCCAGCAGCTCCGGGACAGCTATCTACAATGAGCAGTTCTTC	CASSSGTAIYNEQFF
.	TRBV11-2	TRBJ1-4	.	TGTGCCAGCAGCTTAGGCCAGGAACGTGAAAAACTGTTTTTT	CASSLGQEREKLFF
.	TRBV3-1/TRBV3-2	TRBJ1-4	TRBD1	TGTGCCAGCAGCGAAATTTTGGGACAGGGCGATGAAAAACTGTTTTTT	CASSEILGQGDEKLFF
.	TRBV10-3	TRBJ1-2	.	TGTGCCATCAGTGACCCGGGGATCTATGGCTACACCTTC	CAISDPGIYGYTF
.	TRBV11-1	TRBJ2-1	TRBD2	TGTGCCAGCAGTACTAGCGGGAGGGTGGGCGATGAGCAGTTCTTC	CASSTSGRVGDEQFF
.	TRBV6-5	TRBJ2-2	.	TGTGCCAGCAGTCCCGGGACACCTAACACCGGGGAGCTGTTTTTT	CASSPGTPNTGELFF
.	TRBV12-5	TRBJ2-3	TRBD2	TGTGCTAGTGGTTTGGTAGGGACTAGCGACACAGATACGCAGTATTTT	CASGLVGTSDTDTQYF
.	TRBV6-6	TRBJ1-4	.	TGTGCCAGCAGGCGCGGGGGGAAAGATAATGAAAAACTGTTTTTT	CASRRGGKDNEKLFF
.	TRBV15	TRBJ1-5	.	TGTGCCACCAGCAGAGAATCAGCAGGGGTAAGCAATCAGCCCCAGCATTTT	CATSRESAGVSNQPQHF
few	TRBV27	TRBJ2-5	.	TGTGCCAGCAGTTTAGATTCACAGGAGACCCAGTACTTC	CASSLDSQETQYF
.	TRBV5-1	TRBJ1-2	TRBD1	TGCGCCAGCAGCAGGGGACAGGTGTCGGATGGCTACACCTTC	CASSRGQVSDGYTF
.	TRBV9	TRBJ2-7	.	TGTGCCAGCGGTACAGCCTCCTACGAGCAGTACTTC	CASGTASYEQYF
.	TRBV12-5	TRBJ2-7	.	TGTGCTAGTGGTGCCTCGGTCGAGACAGGCTACGAGCAGTACTTC	CASGASVETGYEQYF
.	TRBV9	TRBJ2-5	TRBD2	TGTGCCAGCAGCTCCTCCACTAGCGGGAGGGCCGAGGAGACCCAGTACTTC	CASSSSTSGRAEETQYF
once	TRBV2	TRBJ1-1	TRBD1	TGTGCCAGCAGTGCTTACAGGGGAAGCTTGGACACTGAAGCTTTCTTT	CASSAYRGSLDTEAFF
.	TRBV6-6	TRBJ2-1	.	TGTGCCAGCAGCCTTTACAATGAGCAGTTCTTC	CASSLYNEQFF
few	TRBV5-1	TRBJ2-2	.	TGCGCCAGTTACCGGGAGCAGGGCGGGGAGCTGTTTTTT	CASYREQGGELFF
.	TRBV7-6	TRBJ2-3	.	TGTGCCAGCAGCACAAGGGGCACCACAGATACGCAGTATTTT	CASSTRGTTDTQYF
.	TRBV10-2	TRBJ2-7	TRBD2	TGCGCCAGCAGTGACGGGACTAGCGGATTCTACGAGCAGTACTTC	CASSDGTSGFYEQYF
once	TRBV11-2	TRBJ2-5	.	TGTGCCAGCAGCTTTGGGAGGGGGGAGACCCAGTACTTC	CASSFGRGETQYF
.	TRBV12-3/TRBV12-4	TRBJ2-7	.	TGTGCCAGTTCCGATGGCCCTTACGAGCAGTACTTC	CASSDGPYEQYF
.	TRBV19	TRBJ2-3	.	TGTGCCAGTAGTATTCTGCTAGCCCTTGATACGCAGTATTTT	CASSILLALDTQYF
.	TRBV3-1/TRBV3-2	TRBJ1-6	TRBD1	TGTGCCACCCAAATGACAGGGATGAATTCACCCCTCCACTTT	CATQMTGMNSPLHF
.	TRBV18	TRBJ2-7	TRBD1	TGTGCCAGCTCACCAGGGACAGCCCCCTACGAGCAGTACTTC	CASSPGTAPYEQYF
.	TRBV10-3	TRBJ2-1	TRBD2	TGTGCCATCAGTGACCCTAGTAACCGGGACTACTCCTACAATGAGCAGTTCTTC	CAISDPSNRDYSYNEQFF
.	TRBV5-8	TRBJ2-1	TRBD2	TGTGCCAGCAGCTTGGAGGGCGGGAGCTACAATGAGCAGTTCTTC	CASSLEGGSYNEQFF
.	TRBV5-1	TRBJ2-7	.	TGCGCCAGCAGCTTGGACAGCGGCCCCTACGAGCAGTACTTC	CASSLDSGPYEQYF
.	TRBV28	TRBJ2-1	TRBD2	TGTGCCAGCAGTTCCCCGGGACTAGCGGGAGGGCGCGGTGAGCAGTTCTTC	CASSSPGLAGGRGEQFF
once	TRBV2	TRBJ2-2	TRBD2	TGTGCCAGCAGGGGGGGGGACCCCGGGGAGCTGTTTTTT	CASRGGDPGELFF
.	TRBV11-2	TRBJ2-7	TRBD1	TGTGCCAGCAGCGTATCCGGGACAGGGGCTTACGAGCAGTACTTC	CASSVSGTGAYEQYF
.	TRBV3-1/TRBV3-2	TRBJ2-2	.	TGTGCCAGCAGCCAAGAAGAGCTTAACACCGGGGAGCTGTTTTTT	CASSQEELNTGELFF
.	TRBV27	TRBJ2-7	TRBD1	TGTGCCAGCAGTTTATCACAGGGGCTGTGGTACGAGCAGTACTTC	CASSLSQGLWYEQYF
.	TRBV5-6	TRBJ2-5	TRBD1	TGTGCCAGCAGCTTTGTGACAGGGTCAGAGACCCAGTACTTC	CASSFVTGSETQYF
.	TRBV24-1	TRBJ1-2	.	TGTGCCACCAGTGACTTTAACTATGGCTACACCTTC	CATSDFNYGYTF
.	TRBV5-6	TRBJ1-2	TRBD1	TGTGCCAGCAGCTTTCGTCGGCACCGGGACAGCCCTAACTATGGCTACACCTTC	CASSFRRHRDSPNYGYTF
.	TRBV19	TRBJ1-5	.	TGTGCCAGCGCCCCTGGGGCTGGCAATCAGCCCCAGCATTTT	CASAPGAGNQPQHF
.	TRBV6-2/TRBV6-3	TRBJ2-5	TRBD2	TGTGCCAGCAGTTCCCTACTCAGACTAGCGGGGCAAGAGACCCAGTACTTC	CASSSLLRLAGQETQYF
.	TRBV2	TRBJ2-1	.	TGTGCCAGCAGTGTAGGGGTCAGCGTCCCCTACAATGAGCAGTTCTTC	CASSVGVSVPYNEQFF
.	TRBV5-1	TRBJ2-3	TRBD1	TGCGCCAGCAGCTTGGGGACAGGGTCTACCACAGATACGCAGTATTTT	CASSLGTGSTTDTQYF
.	TRBV5-1	TRBJ2-2	TRBD1	TGCGCCAGCAGCATCCGGGACAGGGGCTCCGGGGAGCTGTTTTTT	CASSIRDRGSGELFF
.	TRBV7-6	TRBJ1-5	.	TGTGCCAGCAGCTTAGGTCCCGGACTCAATCAGCCCCAGCATTTT	CASSLGPGLNQPQHF
.	TRBV19	TRBJ2-1	.	TGTGCCAGTAGTATCTTCCTACTTTCCGATGAGCAGTTCTTC	CASSIFLLSDEQFF
.	TRBV4-1	TRBJ1-2	TRBD1	TGCGCCAGCAGCCCCGGGACAGGGGTCTATGGCTACACCTTC	CASSPGTGVYGYTF
.	TRBV2	TRBJ1-1	TRBD1	TGTGCCAGCAGGGAAACCTCAACCGGGACAGGGCTTGTTGCTGAAGCTTTCTTT	CASRETSTGTGLVAEAFF
.	TRBV5-6	TRBJ2-7	TRBD2	TGTGCCAGCAGCTTGGGACTAGCGGGATTATACGAGCAGTACTTC	CASSLGLAGLYEQYF
.	TRBV4-3	TRBJ2-7	.	TGCGCCAGCAGCCAAGTACAGGGCTCCGAGCAGTACTTC	CASSQVQGSEQYF
.	TRBV3-1/TRBV3-2	TRBJ2-7	TRBD2	TGTGCCAGCAGCCAAGGACTAGCGGCCTCCTACGAGCAGTACTTC	CASSQGLAASYEQYF
.	TRBV18	TRBJ1-1	TRBD1	TGTGCCAGCTCACCAAGGCAGGGGGCAGGTGAAGCTTTCTTT	CASSPRQGAGEAFF
.	TRBV27	TRBJ2-7	.	TGTGCCAGCAGTTTCGACCCCGGGACTCCCTCCTACGAGCAGTACTTC	CASSFDPGTPSYEQYF
.	TRBV13	TRBJ2-1	.	TGTGCCAGCAGCTCGTCCCCCAGGGGTGGCAATGAGCAGTTCTTC	CASSSSPRGGNEQFF